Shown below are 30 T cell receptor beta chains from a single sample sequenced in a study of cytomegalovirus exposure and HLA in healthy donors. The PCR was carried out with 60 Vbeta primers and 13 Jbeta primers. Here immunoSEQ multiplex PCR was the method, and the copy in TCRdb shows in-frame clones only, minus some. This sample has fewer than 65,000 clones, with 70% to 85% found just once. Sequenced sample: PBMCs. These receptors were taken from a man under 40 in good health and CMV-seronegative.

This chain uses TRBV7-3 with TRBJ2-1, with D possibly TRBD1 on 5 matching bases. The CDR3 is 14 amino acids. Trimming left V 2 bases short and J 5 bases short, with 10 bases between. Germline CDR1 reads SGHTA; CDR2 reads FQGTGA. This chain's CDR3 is CASSLGQGNNEQFF. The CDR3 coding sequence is TGTGCCAGCAGCTTAGGCCAGGGCAACAATGAGCAGTTCTTC.

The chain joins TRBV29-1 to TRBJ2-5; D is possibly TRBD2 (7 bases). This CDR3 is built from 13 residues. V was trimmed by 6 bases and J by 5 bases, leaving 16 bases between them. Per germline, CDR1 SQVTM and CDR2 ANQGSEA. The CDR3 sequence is CSVGGRGRETQYF. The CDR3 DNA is TGCAGCGTGGGGGGGCGGGGCCGGGAGACCCAGTACTTC.

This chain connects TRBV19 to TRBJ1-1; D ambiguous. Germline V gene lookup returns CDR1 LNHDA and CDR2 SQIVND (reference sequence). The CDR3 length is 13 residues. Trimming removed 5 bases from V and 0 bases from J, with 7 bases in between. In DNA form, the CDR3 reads TGTGCCAGTAGTGTACAGATGAACACTGAAGCTTTCTTT. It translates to CASSVQMNTEAFF. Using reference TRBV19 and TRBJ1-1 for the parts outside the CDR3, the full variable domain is DGGITQSPKYLFRKEGQNVTLSCEQNLNHDAMYWYRQDPGQGLRLIYYSQIVNDFQKGDIAEGYSVSREKKESFPLTVTSAQKNPTAFYLCASSVQMNTEAFFGQGTRLTVV.

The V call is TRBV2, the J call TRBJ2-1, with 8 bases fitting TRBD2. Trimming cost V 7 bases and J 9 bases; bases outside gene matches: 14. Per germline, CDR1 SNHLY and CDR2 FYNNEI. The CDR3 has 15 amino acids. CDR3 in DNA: TGTGCCAGCAAGGATAGCGGGAACGACTGGGGTGAGCAGTTCTTC. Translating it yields CASKDSGNDWGEQFF.

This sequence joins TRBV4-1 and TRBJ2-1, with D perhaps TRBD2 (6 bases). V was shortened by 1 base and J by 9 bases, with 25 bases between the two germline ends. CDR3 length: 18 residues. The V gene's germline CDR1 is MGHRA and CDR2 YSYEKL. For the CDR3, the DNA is TGCGCCAGCAGCCAAGTACCAATTAGCGGTTTAGTCGTCGGTGAGCAGTTCTTC. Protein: CASSQVPISGLVVGEQFF.

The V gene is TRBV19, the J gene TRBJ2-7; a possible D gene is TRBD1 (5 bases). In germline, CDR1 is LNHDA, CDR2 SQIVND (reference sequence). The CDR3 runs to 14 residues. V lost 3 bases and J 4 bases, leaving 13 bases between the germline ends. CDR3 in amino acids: CASSIGDRRYEQYF. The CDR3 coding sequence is TGTGCCAGTAGTATCGGTGACAGAAGATACGAGCAGTACTTC.

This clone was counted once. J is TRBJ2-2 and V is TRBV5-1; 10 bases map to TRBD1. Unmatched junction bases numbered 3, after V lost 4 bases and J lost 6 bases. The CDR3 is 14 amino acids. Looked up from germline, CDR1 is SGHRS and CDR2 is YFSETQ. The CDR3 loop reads CASSPGTGAGELFF. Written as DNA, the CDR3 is TGCGCCAGCAGCCCTGGGACAGGGGCCGGGGAGCTGTTTTTT.

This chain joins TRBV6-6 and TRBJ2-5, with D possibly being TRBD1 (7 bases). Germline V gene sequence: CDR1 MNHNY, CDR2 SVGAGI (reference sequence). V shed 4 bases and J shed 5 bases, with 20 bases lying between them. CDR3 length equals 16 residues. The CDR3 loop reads CASSSHHQGGLETQYF. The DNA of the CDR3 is TGTGCCAGCAGTTCTCACCATCAGGGGGGCCTGGAGACCCAGTACTTC.

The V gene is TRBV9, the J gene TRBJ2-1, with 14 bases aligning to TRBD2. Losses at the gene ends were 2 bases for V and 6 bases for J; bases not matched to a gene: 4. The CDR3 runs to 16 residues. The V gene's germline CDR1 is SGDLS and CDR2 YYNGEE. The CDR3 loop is CASSVTSGGASNEQFF. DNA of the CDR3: TGTGCCAGCAGCGTGACTAGCGGGGGGGCGAGCAATGAGCAGTTCTTC. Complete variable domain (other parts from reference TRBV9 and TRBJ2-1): DSGVTQTPKHLITATGQRVTLRCSPRSGDLSVYWYQQSLDQGLQFLIQYYNGEERAKGNILERFSAQQFPDLHSELNLSSLELGDSALYFCASSVTSGGASNEQFFGPGTRLTVL.

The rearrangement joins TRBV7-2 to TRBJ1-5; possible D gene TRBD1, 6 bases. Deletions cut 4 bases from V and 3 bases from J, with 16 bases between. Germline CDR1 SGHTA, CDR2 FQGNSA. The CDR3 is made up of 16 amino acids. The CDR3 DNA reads TGTGCCAGCAGCTCCCAAGCACAGGGATACAATCAGCCCCAGCATTTT. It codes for CASSSQAQGYNQPQHF. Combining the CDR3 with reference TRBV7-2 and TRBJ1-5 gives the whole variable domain GAGVSQSPSNKVTEKGKDVELRCDPISGHTALYWYRQSLGQGLEFLIYFQGNSAPDKSGLPSDRFSAERTGGSVSTLTIQRTQQEDSAVYLCASSSQAQGYNQPQHFGDGTRLSIL.

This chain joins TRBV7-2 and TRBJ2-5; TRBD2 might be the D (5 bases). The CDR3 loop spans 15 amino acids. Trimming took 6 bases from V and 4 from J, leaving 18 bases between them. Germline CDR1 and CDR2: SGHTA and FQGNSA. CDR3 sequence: CASSLWSGSGETQYF. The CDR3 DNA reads TGTGCCAGCAGTTTATGGTCGGGGAGTGGAGAGACCCAGTACTTC. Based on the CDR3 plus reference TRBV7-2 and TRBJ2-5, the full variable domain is GAGVSQSPSNKVTEKGKDVELRCDPISGHTALYWYRQSLGQGLEFLIYFQGNSAPDKSGLPSDRFSAERTGGSVSTLTIQRTQQEDSAVYLCASSLWSGSGETQYFGPGTRLLVL.

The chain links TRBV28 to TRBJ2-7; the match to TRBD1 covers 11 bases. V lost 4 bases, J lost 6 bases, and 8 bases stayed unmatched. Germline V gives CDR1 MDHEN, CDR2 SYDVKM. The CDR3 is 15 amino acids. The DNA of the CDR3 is TGTGCCAGCAGTTCCACCGGGACAGGGGGTCGCGAGCAGTACTTC. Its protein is CASSSTGTGGREQYF.

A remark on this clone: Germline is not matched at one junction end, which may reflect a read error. The CDR3 DNA reads TGTGCCAGCAGTGAAAGGGACAGGGGGAACTTC. It codes for CASSERDRGNF. V and J are TRBV2 and TRBJ2-5; 11 bases line up with TRBD1. The CDR3 totals 11 residues. In germline, CDR1 is SNHLY, CDR2 FYNNEI. Full variable domain (missing parts from reference TRBV2 and TRBJ2-5): EPEVTQTPSHQVTQMGQEVILRCVPISNHLYFYWYRQILGQKVEFLVSFYNNEISEKSEIFDDQFSVERPDGSNFTLKIRSTKLEDSAMYFCASSERDRGNFGPGTRLLVL.

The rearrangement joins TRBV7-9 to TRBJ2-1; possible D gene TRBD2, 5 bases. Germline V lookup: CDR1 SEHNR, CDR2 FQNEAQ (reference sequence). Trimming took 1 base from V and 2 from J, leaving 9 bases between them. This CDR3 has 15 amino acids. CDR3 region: CASSLVDGAYNEQFF. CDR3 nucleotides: TGTGCCAGCAGCTTAGTTGACGGGGCCTACAATGAGCAGTTCTTC.

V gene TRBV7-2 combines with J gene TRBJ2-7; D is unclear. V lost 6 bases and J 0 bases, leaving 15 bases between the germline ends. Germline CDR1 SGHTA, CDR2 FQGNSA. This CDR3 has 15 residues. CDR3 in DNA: TGTGCCAGCAGTCCCACAGCAATTCCCTCCTACGAGCAGTACTTC. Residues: CASSPTAIPSYEQYF.

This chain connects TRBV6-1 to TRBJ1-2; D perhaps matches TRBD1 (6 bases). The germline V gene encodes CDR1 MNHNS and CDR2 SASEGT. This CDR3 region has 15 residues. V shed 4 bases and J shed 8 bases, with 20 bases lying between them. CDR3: CASSGGERTVGGYTF. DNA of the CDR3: TGTGCCAGCAGTGGAGGGGAGAGGACAGTTGGAGGCTACACCTTC.

The CDR3 sequence is CASSPLSSYNEQFF. CDR3 DNA: TGTGCCAGCTCACCGCTGAGCTCCTACAATGAGCAGTTCTTC. The chain joins TRBV18 to TRBJ2-1; no clear D gene. The CDR3 covers 14 residues. Germline CDR1 reads KGHSH; CDR2 reads LQKENI. The V end was cut by 3 bases, the J end by 0 bases, with 6 bases between.

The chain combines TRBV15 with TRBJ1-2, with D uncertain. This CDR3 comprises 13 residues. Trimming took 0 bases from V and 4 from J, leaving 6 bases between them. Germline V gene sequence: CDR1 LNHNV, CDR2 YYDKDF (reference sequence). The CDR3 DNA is TGTGCCACCAGCAGAGAATCTTTCTATGGCTACACCTTC. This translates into CATSRESFYGYTF.

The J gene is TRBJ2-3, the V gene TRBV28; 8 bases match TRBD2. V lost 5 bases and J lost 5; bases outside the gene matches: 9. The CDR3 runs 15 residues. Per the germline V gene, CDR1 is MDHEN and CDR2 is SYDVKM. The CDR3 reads CASSPGGDAQDTQYF. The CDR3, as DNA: TGTGCCAGCAGTCCCGGGGGGGACGCCCAAGATACGCAGTATTTT.

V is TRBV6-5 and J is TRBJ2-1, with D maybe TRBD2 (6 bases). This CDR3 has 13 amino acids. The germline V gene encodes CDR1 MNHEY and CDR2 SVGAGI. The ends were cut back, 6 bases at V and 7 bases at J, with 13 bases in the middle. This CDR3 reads CASSGGPGNEQFF. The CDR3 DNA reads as TGTGCCAGCAGCGGAGGGCCGGGAAATGAGCAGTTCTTC.

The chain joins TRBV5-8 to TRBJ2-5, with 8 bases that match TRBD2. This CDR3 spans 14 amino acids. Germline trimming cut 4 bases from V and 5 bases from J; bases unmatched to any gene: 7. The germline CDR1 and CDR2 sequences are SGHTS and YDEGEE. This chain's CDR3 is CASSPGTRRETQYF. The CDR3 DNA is TGTGCCAGCAGCCCCGGGACTAGACGGGAGACCCAGTACTTC. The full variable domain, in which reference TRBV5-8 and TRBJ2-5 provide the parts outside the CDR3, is EAGVTQSPTHLIKTRGQQATLRCSPISGHTSVYWYQQALGLGLQFLLWYDEGEERNRGNFPPRFSGRQFPNYSSELNVNALELEDSALYLCASSPGTRRETQYFGPGTRLLVL.

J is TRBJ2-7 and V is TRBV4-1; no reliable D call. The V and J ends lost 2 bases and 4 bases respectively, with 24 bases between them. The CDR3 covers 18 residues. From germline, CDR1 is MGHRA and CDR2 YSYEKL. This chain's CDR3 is CASSQFPISVRPGYEQYF. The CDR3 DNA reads TGCGCCAGCAGCCAATTCCCTATTTCAGTCAGGCCTGGATACGAGCAGTACTTC.

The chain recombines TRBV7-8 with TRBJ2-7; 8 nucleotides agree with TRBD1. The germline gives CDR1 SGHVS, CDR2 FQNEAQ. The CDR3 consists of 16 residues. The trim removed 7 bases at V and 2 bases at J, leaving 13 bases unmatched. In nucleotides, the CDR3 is TGTGCCAGCAAAGGGCAACCGGGACAGGCCGCCTACGAGCAGTACTTC. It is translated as CASKGQPGQAAYEQYF.

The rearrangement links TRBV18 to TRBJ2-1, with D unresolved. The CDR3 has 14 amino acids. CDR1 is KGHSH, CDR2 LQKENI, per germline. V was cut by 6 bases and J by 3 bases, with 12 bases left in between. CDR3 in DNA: TGTGCCAGCTCCCCCCCACAGAGCTACAATGAGCAGTTCTTC. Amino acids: CASSPPQSYNEQFF.

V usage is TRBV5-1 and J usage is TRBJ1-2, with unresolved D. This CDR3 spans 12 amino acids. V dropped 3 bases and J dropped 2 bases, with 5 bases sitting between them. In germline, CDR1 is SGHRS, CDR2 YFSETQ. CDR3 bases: TGCGCCAGCAGCTCTACGAACTATGGCTACACCTTC. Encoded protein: CASSSTNYGYTF.

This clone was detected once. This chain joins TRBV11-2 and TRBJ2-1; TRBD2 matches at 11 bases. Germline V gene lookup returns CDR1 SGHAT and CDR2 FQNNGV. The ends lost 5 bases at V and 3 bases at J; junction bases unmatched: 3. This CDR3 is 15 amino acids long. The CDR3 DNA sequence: TGTGCCAGCAGCACCCTAGCGGGAGGCTACAATGAGCAGTTCTTC. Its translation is CASSTLAGGYNEQFF. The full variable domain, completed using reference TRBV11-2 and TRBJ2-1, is EAGVAQSPRYKIIEKRQSVAFWCNPISGHATLYWYQQILGQGPKLLIQFQNNGVVDDSQLPKDRFSAERLKGVDSTLKIQPAKLEDSAVYLCASSTLAGGYNEQFFGPGTRLTVL.

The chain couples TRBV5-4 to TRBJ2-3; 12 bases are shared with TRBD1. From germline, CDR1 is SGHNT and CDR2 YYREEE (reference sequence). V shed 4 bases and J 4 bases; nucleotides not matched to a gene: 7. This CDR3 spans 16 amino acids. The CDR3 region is CASSPAGQGASDTQYF. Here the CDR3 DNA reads TGTGCCAGCAGCCCCGCGGGACAGGGGGCTTCAGATACGCAGTATTTT.

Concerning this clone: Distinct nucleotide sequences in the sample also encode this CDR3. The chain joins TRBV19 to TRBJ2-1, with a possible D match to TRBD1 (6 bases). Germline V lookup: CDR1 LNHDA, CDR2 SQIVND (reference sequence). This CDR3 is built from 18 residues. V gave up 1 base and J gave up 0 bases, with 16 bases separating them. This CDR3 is CASSIAPIQGYSYNEQFF. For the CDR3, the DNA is TGTGCCAGTAGTATAGCGCCTATCCAGGGGTACTCCTACAATGAGCAGTTCTTC.

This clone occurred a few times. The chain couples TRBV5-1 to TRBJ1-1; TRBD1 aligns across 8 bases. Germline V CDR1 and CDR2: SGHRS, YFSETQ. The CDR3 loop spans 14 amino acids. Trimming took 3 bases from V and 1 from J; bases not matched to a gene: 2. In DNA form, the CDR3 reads TGCGCCAGCAGCTCACAGGGGGGGAACACTGAAGCTTTCTTT. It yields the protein CASSSQGGNTEAFF. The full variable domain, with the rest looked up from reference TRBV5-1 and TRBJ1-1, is KAGVTQTPRYLIKTRGQQVTLSCSPISGHRSVSWYQQTPGQGLQFLFEYFSETQRNKGNFPGRFSGRQFSNSRSEMNVSTLELGDSALYLCASSSQGGNTEAFFGQGTRLTVV.

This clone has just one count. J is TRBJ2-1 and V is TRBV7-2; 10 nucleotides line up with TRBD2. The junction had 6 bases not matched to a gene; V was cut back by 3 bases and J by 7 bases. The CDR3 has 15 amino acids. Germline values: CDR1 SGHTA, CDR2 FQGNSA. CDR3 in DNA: TGTGCCAGCAGCTTGAGGACTAGCGGTCCTAATGAGCAGTTCTTC. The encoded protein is CASSLRTSGPNEQFF.